In this sample, the clone carrying this TCR beta chain turned up a few times. V lost 6 bases and J lost 9, with 15 bases in between. This CDR3 has 14 amino acids. Germline CDR1 MDHEN, CDR2 SYDVKM. Method: immunoSEQ multiplex PCR; TCRdb's copy keeps in-frame clones and lacks some. The sample holds over 65,000 clones; 90% to 95% are singletons and the top ten take roughly 0.033%. The entry originates in a study of shared T cell receptors in the human thymus. J is TRBJ1-6 and V is TRBV28; the D gene is possibly TRBD1 (6 bases). This TCR derives from a human donor. The sequenced sample was thymocytes. The CDR3 DNA follows: TGTGCCAGCAGCTCGGGGGGGCTGGGTTCACCCCTCCACTTT. Translated, it gives CASSSGGLGSPLHF.